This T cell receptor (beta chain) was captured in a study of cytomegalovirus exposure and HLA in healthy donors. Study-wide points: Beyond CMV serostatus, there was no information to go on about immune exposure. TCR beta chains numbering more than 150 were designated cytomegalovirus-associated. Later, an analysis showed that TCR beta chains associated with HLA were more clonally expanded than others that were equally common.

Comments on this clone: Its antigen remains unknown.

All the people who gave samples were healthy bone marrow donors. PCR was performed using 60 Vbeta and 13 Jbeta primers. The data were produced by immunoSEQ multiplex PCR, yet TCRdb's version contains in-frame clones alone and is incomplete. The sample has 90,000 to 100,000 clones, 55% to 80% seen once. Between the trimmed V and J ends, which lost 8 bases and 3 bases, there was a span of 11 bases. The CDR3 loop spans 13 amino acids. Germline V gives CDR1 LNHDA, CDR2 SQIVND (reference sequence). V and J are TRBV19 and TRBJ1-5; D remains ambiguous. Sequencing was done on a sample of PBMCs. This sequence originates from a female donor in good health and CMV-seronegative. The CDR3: CASSSTYNQPQHF. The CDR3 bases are TGTGCCAGTTCCTCGACTTACAATCAGCCCCAGCATTTT. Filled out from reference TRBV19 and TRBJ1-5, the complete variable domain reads DGGITQSPKYLFRKEGQNVTLSCEQNLNHDAMYWYRQDPGQGLRLIYYSQIVNDFQKGDIAEGYSVSREKKESFPLTVTSAQKNPTAFYLCASSSTYNQPQHFGDGTRLSIL.